The T cell receptor (beta chain) described here comes from a study of T cells in Graves' hyperthyroidism and ophthalmopathy. The CDR3 sequence is 14 residues long. Germline assignment: CDR1 SGHRS and CDR2 YFSETQ. As for this clonotype: At one end, the junction sequence differs from germline, possibly due to a read error.

The study excluded patients with uncontrolled infection, other autoimmune disease, pregnancy or lactation. RNA transcripts served as the template for amplifying TCR beta CDR3 regions. Initially, a first-round RT-PCR of the TCR CDR3 employed the HTBI primer set. TCRdb ran MiXCR on the multiplex PCR reads and lists one entry per CDR3 protein. The sample has 300,000 to 450,000 distinct CDR3 sequences, about a sixth seen once; the top ten hold around a third. The sequence was collected from a woman in her 30s with Graves' hyperthyroidism that later progressed to Graves' ophthalmopathy. The sample comprised blood. This chain joins TRBV5-1 and TRBJ2-4; possible D gene TRBD1, 5 bases. In nucleotides, the CDR3 is TGTGCCAGCAGCTTAAAGACAGCCCAAAACATTCAGTACTTC. Translating it yields CASSLKTAQNIQYF.